This T cell receptor beta chain was identified in a study of identical twins. This clonotype turned up a few times. Germline lookup yields CDR1 SNHLY and CDR2 FYNNEI. V dropped 7 bases and J dropped 0 bases, with 13 bases sitting between them. The CDR3 covers 16 residues. Unique molecular identifiers were present on the cDNA, and a universal primer site came from template switching. TCRdb itself ran the 5' RACE reads through MiXCR, one entry per CDR3 protein. The data show 430,000 or so distinct CDR3 sequences, more than 20% seen once. These records were also assigned to another study, of T cells expressing NK-cell markers.

Sequencing input: CD4+ T cells sorted from blood. The chain links TRBV2 to TRBJ2-6, with D possibly matching TRBD1 (6 bases). The clonotype originates from a young woman in good health. The CDR3 loop is CASTVQGNSGANVLTF. In nucleotides, the CDR3 is TGTGCCAGCACGGTTCAGGGGAACTCTGGGGCCAACGTCCTGACTTTC.